This TCR beta chain was obtained from a study of cytomegalovirus exposure and HLA in healthy donors. General study points: TCR beta chains associated with HLA were, in a later analysis, more clonally expanded than equally common others.

Worth noting for this clone: Antigen unknown.

The CDR3 extends over 16 amino acids. V was pared by 4 bases and J by 6 bases, with 11 bases of the junction left unmatched. CDR1 is SEHNR and CDR2 is FQNEAQ in the germline V gene (reference sequence). The PCR contained 60 Vbeta and 13 Jbeta primers. Source study methods: Among the unique TCR beta chains that a later analysis counted, 80 million to 100 million in all, 10 million to 14 million were shared. The protocol was immunoSEQ multiplex PCR, while the TCRdb copy is restricted to in-frame clones and leaves out a portion. That table is the source of V, J and clone size, and D and trimming were worked out from the DNA. The table records about 160,000 clones, 80% to 90% of them present only once.

The chain recombines TRBV7-9 with TRBJ2-2; 7 bases align to TRBD1. The source is a woman aged 18-30 years in good health and CMV-seronegative. The specimen sequenced was PBMCs. CDR3 coding DNA: TGTGCCAGCAGCTCAGGGGCGACAGGGATAGCCGGGGAGCTGTTTTTT. It codes for CASSSGATGIAGELFF. Together with reference TRBV7-9 and TRBJ2-2, the CDR3 gives the full variable domain: DTGVSQNPRHKITKRGQNVTFRCDPISEHNRLYWYRQTLGQGPEFLTYFQNEAQLEKSRLLSDRFSAERPKGSFSTLEIQRTEQGDSAMYLCASSSGATGIAGELFFGEGSRLTVL.